Presented here are 24 T cell receptor beta chains from one specimen sequenced in a study of cytomegalovirus exposure and HLA in healthy donors (dated by TCRdb to the late 2010s). The library came from the immunoSEQ multiplex PCR assay. The multiplex PCR relied on a mix of 60 forward primers for TCR Vbeta segments and 13 reverse primers for TCR Jbeta segments. This immuneACCESS table, as held by TCRdb, lists in-frame sequences with V and J called but not all clones. Of the missing ones, under half trace to an unresolved V gene in checked studies; the others have no known cause. The sample table records roughly 100,000 clones; roughly 80% of these occur just once. The ten largest clones represent 7.5% to 10% of the sample. The sample consisted of PBMCs. The receptors were sampled from a woman in her 40s in good health and CMV-seropositive.

The chain is built from TRBV28 and TRBJ1-4; a weak D match, TRBD1 (6 bases). With 5 bases removed from V and 7 bases from J, the gap between germline ends came to 17 bases. Germline CDR1 reads MDHEN; CDR2 reads SYDVKM. There are 15 residues in the CDR3. The CDR3 DNA follows: TGTGCCAGCAGTAAACTGACAGGTGGGGTTGAAAAACTGTTTTTT. It yields the protein CASSKLTGGVEKLFF. Variable domain in full (rest from reference TRBV28 and TRBJ1-4): DVKVTQSSRYLVKRTGEKVFLECVQDMDHENMFWYRQDPGLGLRLIYFSYDVKMKEKGDIPEGYSVSREKKERFSLILESASTNQTSMYLCASSKLTGGVEKLFFGSGTQLSVL.

This clone has just a few counts. The gene calls are TRBV2 and TRBJ2-2; 8 bases are shared with TRBD1. The CDR3 covers 13 residues. CDR1 is SNHLY, CDR2 FYNNEI, per germline. Trimming at V came to 8 bases and at J to 5 bases, leaving 4 bases not matched to a gene. This CDR3 is CASGGQATGELFF. Written as DNA, the CDR3 is TGTGCCAGCGGGGGACAGGCTACCGGGGAGCTGTTTTTT.

The chain is built from TRBV19 and TRBJ2-1; weak D call: TRBD1 (5 bases). This CDR3 comprises 15 residues. V gave up 3 bases and J gave up 0 bases, with 9 bases separating them. Germline loops: CDR1 LNHDA, CDR2 SQIVND (reference sequence). CDR3 protein: CASSIHRSSYNEQFF. The CDR3 DNA sequence: TGTGCCAGTAGTATCCACAGGAGCTCCTACAATGAGCAGTTCTTC.

V is TRBV19 and J is TRBJ1-2, with TRBD1 matching 8 bases. This CDR3 has 15 amino acids. Losses at the gene ends were 6 bases for V and 4 bases for J; bases not matched to a gene: 10. Germline loops: CDR1 LNHDA, CDR2 SQIVND (reference sequence). Here the CDR3 reads CASRDAGGSGYGYTF. CDR3 nucleotides: TGTGCCAGTAGGGATGCAGGGGGCAGCGGCTATGGCTACACCTTC.

V and J are TRBV11-2 and TRBJ1-4; D gene ambiguous. Germline-derived CDR1 and CDR2 are SGHAT and FQNNGV. Trimming took off 9 bases at V and 2 bases at J, with 13 bases between the two ends. This CDR3 spans 14 amino acids. CDR3 in DNA: TGTGCCAGTTCTCAGGCCATGACTAATGAAAAACTGTTTTTT. Protein product: CASSQAMTNEKLFF.

The chain recombines TRBV19 with TRBJ2-1, with D tentatively TRBD2 (6 bases). In germline, CDR1 is LNHDA, CDR2 SQIVND (reference sequence). V lost 7 bases, J lost 3 bases, and 16 bases lay in between. CDR3 length: 15 amino acids. CDR3 coding DNA: TGTGCCAGTACCTCCGGGACTCTCGTCTACAATGAGCAGTTCTTC. It encodes CASTSGTLVYNEQFF.

This clone appeared a single time. The CDR3 DNA reads as TGTGCCAGCACTAGCGGGAGGGCCTTCTCCTACAATGAGCAGTTCTTC. It encodes CASTSGRAFSYNEQFF. The chain links TRBV28 to TRBJ2-1; 12 positions match TRBD2. In germline, CDR1 is MDHEN, CDR2 SYDVKM. V dropped 7 bases and J dropped 0; count of bases not matched to a gene: 4. The CDR3 extends over 16 amino acids. Full variable domain (rest looked up from reference TRBV28 and TRBJ2-1): DVKVTQSSRYLVKRTGEKVFLECVQDMDHENMFWYRQDPGLGLRLIYFSYDVKMKEKGDIPEGYSVSREKKERFSLILESASTNQTSMYLCASTSGRAFSYNEQFFGPGTRLTVL.

The chain combines TRBV28 with TRBJ2-3; tentatively, D is TRBD2 (6 bases). The CDR3 consists of 14 residues. Germline CDR1 reads MDHEN; CDR2 reads SYDVKM. V dropped 10 bases and J dropped 2 bases, with 16 bases sitting between them. CDR3 region: CAINGGTYTDTQYF. In DNA, the CDR3 is TGTGCCATCAACGGAGGGACTTACACAGATACGCAGTATTTT.

This clone has just one count. V usage is TRBV4-3 and J usage is TRBJ2-1; maybe TRBD1 (5 bases). Between the trimmed V and J ends, which lost 1 base and 4 bases, there was a span of 17 bases. The CDR3 contains 17 residues. Germline assignment: CDR1 LGHNA and CDR2 YSLEER. The CDR3 here is CASSQAGFRVGYNEQFF. The CDR3 DNA follows: TGCGCCAGCAGCCAAGCAGGCTTCAGGGTAGGTTACAATGAGCAGTTCTTC.

J is TRBJ1-2 and V is TRBV5-1, with D perhaps matching TRBD1 (6 bases). Trimming shortened V by 4 bases and J by 2 bases, and 12 bases separated the two germline ends. The germline V gene has CDR1 SGHRS and CDR2 YFSETQ. The CDR3 totals 14 residues. The CDR3 protein is CASSVQGSNYGYTF. The CDR3 DNA reads TGCGCCAGCAGCGTCCAGGGGAGCAACTATGGCTACACCTTC.

V and J are TRBV18 and TRBJ2-3; 7 nucleotides match TRBD2. This CDR3 has 16 amino acids. Unmatched junction bases numbered 10, after V lost 3 bases and J lost 4 bases. CDR1 and CDR2 from the germline V gene are KGHSH and LQKENI. The CDR3 region is CASSPTGGILSDTQYF. The CDR3 DNA is TGTGCCAGCTCACCGACGGGGGGAATCTTATCAGATACGCAGTATTTT.

The gene calls are TRBV5-4 and TRBJ2-7, with 7 bases identical to TRBD1. CDR1 and CDR2 from the germline V gene are SGHNT and YYREEE (reference sequence). The CDR3 has 14 amino acids. Trimming cost V 3 bases and J 3 bases; bases outside gene matches: 6. Written as DNA, the CDR3 is TGTGCCAGCAGCTCGGGCAGGGGGAACTACGAGCAGTACTTC. It codes for CASSSGRGNYEQYF.

This chain connects TRBV18 to TRBJ1-2; D is undetermined. The ends were cut back, 3 bases at V and 0 bases at J, with 8 bases in the middle. CDR1 is KGHSH and CDR2 is LQKENI in the germline V gene. The CDR3 is 14 residues long. This chain's CDR3 is CASSPISANYGYTF. The CDR3 coding sequence is TGTGCCAGCTCACCGATCAGTGCTAACTATGGCTACACCTTC.

This clone came up once. The chain recombines TRBV7-6 with TRBJ2-5; D is ambiguous. The end of the DNA is better explained by TRBJ2-7, so the J call may be wrong. From germline, CDR1 is SGHVS and CDR2 FNYEAQ. The CDR3 contains 14 residues. The CDR3 coding sequence is TGTGCCAGCAGCTTAGAGGCTGAGGCCTACGAGCAGTACTTC. Translated, it gives CASSLEAEAYEQYF.

The rearrangement joins TRBV4-3 to TRBJ2-1; the D gene is possibly TRBD2 (6 bases). CDR1 LGHNA and CDR2 YSLEER come from the germline V gene. Trimming left V 0 bases short and J 9 bases short, with 9 bases between. This CDR3 is built from 13 residues. CDR3 protein: CASSQDRGGEQFF. Here the CDR3 DNA reads TGCGCCAGCAGCCAAGATAGGGGAGGTGAGCAGTTCTTC.

This chain joins TRBV5-8 and TRBJ2-5, with D tentatively TRBD2 (5 bases). Deletions cut 4 bases from V and 0 bases from J, with 13 bases between. Germline-derived CDR1 and CDR2 are SGHTS and YDEGEE. This CDR3 region has 15 residues. The CDR3 sequence is CASSRAGLYQETQYF. The CDR3 DNA follows: TGTGCCAGCAGCCGGGCCGGACTGTACCAAGAGACCCAGTACTTC.

The rearrangement uses TRBV27 and TRBJ1-5, with D unclear. The germline gives CDR1 MNHEY, CDR2 SMNVEV (reference sequence). V was trimmed by 2 bases and J by 1 base, leaving 9 bases between them. The CDR3 sequence is 15 residues long. CDR3 in amino acids: CASSLNWRSNQPQHF. The CDR3 nucleotides read TGTGCCAGCAGTTTAAACTGGCGGAGCAATCAGCCCCAGCATTTT.

The table lists this clone with a count of one. V gene TRBV11-3 combines with J gene TRBJ2-5, with D perhaps matching TRBD1 (6 bases). The DNA end is a closer match to TRBJ2-7, so the J assignment may be wrong. Germline lookup yields CDR1 SGHNT and CDR2 YENEEA. The length of the CDR3 is 15 residues. The CDR3 loop reads CASSLWTEISYEQYF. The CDR3 bases are TGTGCCAGCAGCTTATGGACAGAGATTTCCTACGAGCAGTACTTC.

This clone appeared a single time. An end of the junction does not agree with germline; a read error may underlie this. V and J are TRBV7-7 and TRBJ2-2; 10 nucleotides agree with TRBD2. The CDR3 loop spans 15 amino acids. From germline, CDR1 is SSHAT and CDR2 FNYEAQ (reference sequence). The CDR3 region is CASSLAGDYTGELFF. The CDR3 DNA reads as TGTGCCAGCAGCCTAGCGGGAGACTACACCGGGGAGCTGTTTTTT.

This chain's CDR3 is CASSVPGGNEQFF. As DNA, the CDR3 is TGTGCCAGCAGTGTCCCAGGGGGCAATGAGCAGTTCTTC. This chain joins TRBV6-5 and TRBJ2-1, with 7 positions matching TRBD1. The CDR3 totals 13 residues. The ends lost 5 bases at V and 6 bases at J; junction bases unmatched: 4. In germline, CDR1 is MNHEY, CDR2 SVGAGI.

This clone came up a few times. The genes are TRBV11-1 and TRBJ2-5; D is possibly TRBD1 (6 bases). This CDR3 spans 16 amino acids. V lost 3 bases and J 0 bases, leaving 14 bases between the germline ends. From germline, CDR1 is SGHAT and CDR2 FQDESV (reference sequence). CDR3 region: CASSLGAGWNQETQYF. The CDR3 DNA reads TGTGCCAGCAGCTTGGGGGCCGGATGGAACCAAGAGACCCAGTACTTC.

The gene calls are TRBV5-1 and TRBJ2-1; 11 bases are a match to TRBD2. Germline CDR1 reads SGHRS; CDR2 reads YFSETQ. V trimming: 4 bases; J trimming: 2 bases; junction bases outside the gene matches: 5. The length of the CDR3 is 16 residues. CDR3 DNA: TGCGCCAGCAGCCCCCCTAGCGGGGGGACCTACAATGAGCAGTTCTTC. This sequence encodes CASSPPSGGTYNEQFF.

As regards this clone: Other DNA sequences in this sample translate to the same CDR3. The rearrangement joins TRBV5-1 to TRBJ1-3; no definite D call. This CDR3 is built from 14 residues. The ends were cut back, 0 bases at V and 1 base at J, with 5 bases in the middle. The germline gives CDR1 SGHRS, CDR2 YFSETQ. The CDR3 protein is CASSLESSGNTIYF. The CDR3 region has the DNA TGCGCCAGCAGCTTGGAGAGTTCTGGAAACACCATATATTTT.

The chain uses TRBV27 and TRBJ2-7; tentatively, D is TRBD2 (5 bases). CDR1 is MNHEY, CDR2 SMNVEV, per germline (reference sequence). Trimming shortened V by 4 bases and J by 0 bases, and 7 bases separated the two germline ends. This CDR3 comprises 13 residues. The CDR3 DNA sequence: TGTGCCAGCAGTTGGGAGAGCTCCTACGAGCAGTACTTC. Translation: CASSWESSYEQYF.